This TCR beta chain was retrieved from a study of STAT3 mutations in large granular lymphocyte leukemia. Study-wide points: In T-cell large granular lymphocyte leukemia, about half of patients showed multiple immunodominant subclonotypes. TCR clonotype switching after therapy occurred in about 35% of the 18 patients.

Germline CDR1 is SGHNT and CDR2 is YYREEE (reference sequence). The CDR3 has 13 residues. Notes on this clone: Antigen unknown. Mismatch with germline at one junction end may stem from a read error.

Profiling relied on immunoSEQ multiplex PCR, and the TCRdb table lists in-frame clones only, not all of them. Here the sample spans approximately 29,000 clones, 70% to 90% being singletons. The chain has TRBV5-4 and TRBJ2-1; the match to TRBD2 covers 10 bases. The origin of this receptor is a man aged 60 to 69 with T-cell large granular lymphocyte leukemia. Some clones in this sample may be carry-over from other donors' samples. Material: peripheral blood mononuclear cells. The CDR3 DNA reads TGTGCCAGCAGCTTGGCGACTAGCGGGCACTGGGTCTTC. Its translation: CASSLATSGHWVF.